The 32 T cell receptor beta chains below all came from one sample that was sequenced in a study of T cells in Graves' hyperthyroidism and ophthalmopathy. RNA transcripts provided the source from which TCR beta CDR3 regions were amplified. Carried out on the TCR CDR3, a first-round RT-PCR used the HTBI primer set. In TCRdb, the multiplex PCR reads were re-called with MiXCR into one record per CDR3 protein. The sample holds about 570,000 distinct CDR3 sequences; about 14% are singletons and the top ten take about 15%. Source material: blood. The receptor set was obtained from a woman in her 40s with Graves' hyperthyroidism.

Many counts were recorded for this clonotype. The chain is built from TRBV13 and TRBJ2-1; 9 bases agree with TRBD2. Germline V lookup: CDR1 PRHDT, CDR2 FYEKMQ (reference sequence). J lost 8 bases, V lost 0 bases, and 5 bases had no gene match. CDR3 length: 15 residues. CDR3 DNA sequence: TGTGCCAGCAGCTTAGGGCTAGCGGGAATGGATGAGCAGTTCTTC. Residues: CASSLGLAGMDEQFF.

This clonotype was observed many times. The chain joins TRBV20-1 to TRBJ2-2; TRBD2 agrees at 10 bases. CDR3 length: 14 residues. V was clipped by 6 bases and J by 4 bases; unmatched bases: 5. CDR1 is DFQATT and CDR2 is SNEGSKA in the germline V gene (reference sequence). The CDR3, as DNA: TGCAGTGCCCGAGCGGGAGGGGTCACCGGGGAGCTGTTTTTT. Protein product: CSARAGGVTGELFF.

In this sample, this clonotype turned up a few times. CDR3 bases: TGTGCCAGTAGTATAACGGGAGTCCGGGATACGCAGTATTTT. Amino acids: CASSITGVRDTQYF. This sequence joins TRBV19 and TRBJ2-3; D perhaps matches TRBD2 (6 bases). The V and J ends lost 2 bases and 6 bases respectively, with 12 bases between them. The CDR3 loop spans 14 amino acids. The germline V gene has CDR1 LNHDA and CDR2 SQIVND (reference sequence).

Remarks on this clonotype: At one boundary the junction diverges from the germline segment, which might be a read error. This chain joins TRBV28 and TRBJ2-1, with D possibly TRBD1 on 6 matching bases. This CDR3 is 14 amino acids long. Germline loops: CDR1 MDHEN, CDR2 SYDVKM. CDR3 in amino acids: CTSMESPPGTLQFF. The CDR3, as DNA: TGTACCAGCATGGAAAGCCCGCCCGGGACATTGCAGTTCTTC.

This clonotype has just a few counts. The J gene is TRBJ2-3, the V gene TRBV7-2; 7 bases are shared with TRBD1. The J call may be mistaken, given a closer DNA end match to TRBJ1-5. The CDR3 sequence is 16 residues long. Germline assignment: CDR1 SGHTA and CDR2 FQGNSA. This CDR3 reads CASSLGWGQSSDTQHF. The CDR3 DNA reads as TGTGCCAGCAGCTTAGGATGGGGACAGTCCTCAGATACGCAGCATTTT.

This clonotype was detected ten times or more. This rearrangement joins TRBV30 to TRBJ1-2; the D is unclear. The CDR3 contains 13 residues. Germline assignment: CDR1 GTSNPN and CDR2 SVGIG (reference sequence). V lost 1 base, J lost 7 bases, and 13 bases lay in between. This CDR3 reads CAWSATSGGGYTF. The CDR3 nucleotides read TGTGCCTGGAGTGCCACCTCAGGAGGTGGCTACACCTTC.

This clonotype has at least ten counts. The chain recombines TRBV28 with TRBJ1-1; D remains unclear. Trimming removed 1 base at V and 4 bases at J, with 10 bases between. The germline V gene has CDR1 MDHEN and CDR2 SYDVKM. CDR3 length: 14 amino acids. The CDR3 reads CASSLLVGSTEAFF. In DNA, the CDR3 is TGTGCCAGCAGTTTATTGGTGGGGAGCACTGAAGCTTTCTTT.

This clonotype was seen ten or more times. J is TRBJ2-1 and V is TRBV3-1; D unclear. This CDR3 spans 17 amino acids. Trimming pared 0 bases from V and 0 bases from J, leaving 12 bases between. Germline V CDR1 and CDR2: LGHDT, YNNKEL (reference sequence). CDR3 protein: CASSQEGAHSSYNEQFF. The CDR3 coding sequence is TGTGCCAGCAGCCAAGAAGGTGCGCACAGCTCCTACAATGAGCAGTTCTTC.

For this clonotype: Since a much larger clone is just one base distant, this may be a read error. The rearrangement joins TRBV29-1 to TRBJ2-1; 13 nucleotides match TRBD2. The CDR3 length is 16 residues. V trimming: 6 bases; J trimming: 5 bases; junction bases outside the gene matches: 10. Germline assignment: CDR1 SQVTM and CDR2 ANQGSEA. DNA of the CDR3: TGCAGCGTCCGAGCCCACGGACTAGCGGGAGACAATGAGCAGTTCTTC. This translates into CSVRAHGLAGDNEQFF.

This clonotype was seen many times. The chain uses TRBV20-1 and TRBJ2-1, with a possible D match to TRBD1 (5 bases). V was shortened by 4 bases and J by 5 bases, with 15 bases between the two germline ends. This CDR3 contains 14 residues. Germline values: CDR1 DFQATT, CDR2 SNEGSKA (reference sequence). CDR3 in DNA: TGCAGTGCTACGCTCTCAGGGTGGAACAATGAGCAGTTCTTC. This codes for CSATLSGWNNEQFF.

This sequence joins TRBV29-1 and TRBJ1-1, with D possibly TRBD1 on 5 matching bases. Trimming shortened V by 8 bases and J by 1 base, and 17 bases separated the two germline ends. Germline-derived CDR1 and CDR2 are SQVTM and ANQGSEA. This CDR3 region has 14 residues. The CDR3 nucleotides read TGCAGCTTCTATAGGGGTGGGTCGAACACTGAAGCTTTCTTT. Protein product: CSFYRGGSNTEAFF. The full variable domain, rest sourced from reference TRBV29-1 and TRBJ1-1, is SAVISQKPSRDICQRGTSLTIQCQVDSQVTMMFWYRQQPGQSLTLIATANQGSEATYESGFVIDKFPISRPNLTFSTLTVSNMSPEDSSIYLCSFYRGGSNTEAFFGQGTRLTVV.

The chain is built from TRBV6-1 and TRBJ1-6; tentative D call: TRBD1 (5 bases). V was cut by 6 bases and J by 0 bases, with 12 bases left in between. The CDR3 has 16 amino acids. The V gene's germline CDR1 is MNHNS and CDR2 SASEGT. CDR3 in DNA: TGTGCCAGCAGCCCGGGGCCGAGCTCCTATAATTCACCCCTCCACTTT. This codes for CASSPGPSSYNSPLHF.

A remark on this clonotype: This clone may be a read error of a much larger clone one base away. V is TRBV30 and J is TRBJ2-2; D unresolved. This CDR3 has 13 amino acids. Per the germline V gene, CDR1 is GTSNPN and CDR2 is SVGIG (reference sequence). The DNA for the CDR3 is TGTGTCTGGTCGTTTCCGTATACCGGGGAGCTGTTTTTT. Translation gives CVWSFPYTGELFF.

This clonotype was seen a few times. The chain uses TRBV2 and TRBJ1-2, with D unresolved. Trimming cost V 4 bases and J 8 bases, with 5 bases left between them. Germline CDR1 SNHLY, CDR2 FYNNEI. This CDR3 is built from 10 residues. CDR3 region: CASSVLGYTF. The DNA for the CDR3 is TGTGCCAGCAGTGTGCTGGGCTACACCTTC. Full variable domain (outside the CDR3, taken from reference TRBV2 and TRBJ1-2): EPEVTQTPSHQVTQMGQEVILRCVPISNHLYFYWYRQILGQKVEFLVSFYNNEISEKSEIFDDQFSVERPDGSNFTLKIRSTKLEDSAMYFCASSVLGYTFGSGTRLTVV.

This clonotype was counted ten times or more. J is TRBJ2-7 and V is TRBV28; 13 nucleotides agree with TRBD2. CDR3 length: 16 amino acids. Germline loops: CDR1 MDHEN, CDR2 SYDVKM. Trimming removed 6 bases from V and 3 bases from J; junction bases left unmatched: 8. CDR3 in amino acids: CASSIRLAGGIYEQYF. The CDR3 nucleotides read TGTGCCAGCAGCATCAGACTAGCGGGAGGAATCTACGAGCAGTACTTC.

The rearrangement links TRBV10-3 to TRBJ2-1; tentatively, D is TRBD2 (5 bases). The CDR3 totals 17 residues. V was shortened by 7 bases and J by 4 bases, with 23 bases between the two germline ends. From germline, CDR1 is ENHRY and CDR2 SYGVKD. CDR3 amino acids: CAINPVPGSGSYNEQFF. The CDR3 coding sequence is TGTGCCATCAACCCCGTCCCGGGGAGCGGAAGTTACAATGAGCAGTTCTTC.

This clonotype was seen at least ten times. This sequence joins TRBV7-6 and TRBJ2-7; TRBD1 matches at 9 bases. J was trimmed by 3 bases and V by 0 bases; bases with no gene match: 3. Germline values: CDR1 SGHVS, CDR2 FNYEAQ. There are 15 residues in the CDR3. In DNA, the CDR3 is TGTGCCAGCAGCTTAGCGCCGGGACAGGGCTACGAGCAGTACTTC. Its protein is CASSLAPGQGYEQYF.

The chain joins TRBV19 to TRBJ2-2, with TRBD2 identical over 11 bases. CDR3 length equals 17 residues. Germline V gene lookup returns CDR1 LNHDA and CDR2 SQIVND (reference sequence). V gave up 4 bases and J gave up 1 base; unmatched junction bases: 5. The CDR3 DNA is TGTGCCAGTAGTAAATTCCTAGCGGGAGGGAACACCGGGGAGCTGTTTTTT. It translates to CASSKFLAGGNTGELFF.

The CDR3 region is CASSISPKAEAFF. CDR3 in DNA: TGTGCCAGTAGTATTTCCCCGAAGGCTGAAGCTTTCTTT. J is TRBJ1-1 and V is TRBV19; D gene uncertain. CDR1 and CDR2 (germline): LNHDA, SQIVND (reference sequence). V was cut by 3 bases and J by 6 bases, with 11 bases left in between. CDR3 size: 13 residues.

This chain connects TRBV6-2 or TRBV6-3 to TRBJ2-4; a possible D gene is TRBD1 (6 bases). Trimming removed 6 bases at V and 0 bases at J, with 15 bases between. The germline gives CDR1 MNHEY, CDR2 SVGEGT. The CDR3 is made up of 16 amino acids. The CDR3: CASRPRDTVAKNIQYF. The CDR3 DNA reads TGTGCCAGCAGGCCCCGGGACACCGTAGCCAAAAACATTCAGTACTTC.

V and J are TRBV10-3 and TRBJ2-3; tentative D call: TRBD1 (5 bases). With 7 bases removed from V and 0 bases from J, the gap between germline ends came to 11 bases. CDR1 is ENHRY and CDR2 is SYGVKD in the germline V gene. The CDR3 is made up of 14 amino acids. The CDR3 region is CAINPTVSTDTQYF. In DNA, the CDR3 is TGTGCCATCAATCCGACAGTTAGCACAGATACGCAGTATTTT.

This clonotype was recorded at least ten times. The V call is TRBV14, the J call TRBJ2-2; D is tentatively TRBD1 or TRBD2 (5 bases each). V shed 0 bases and J shed 9 bases, with 11 bases lying between them. This CDR3 comprises 14 residues. Germline-derived CDR1 and CDR2 are SGHDN and FVKESK. The CDR3 reads CASSQDLGDRELFF. The CDR3 bases are TGTGCCAGCAGCCAAGATCTAGGGGACCGGGAGCTGTTTTTT.

Concerning this clonotype itself: This may be a read error, as it is one base from a much larger clone. The chain joins TRBV29-1 to TRBJ2-7; D gene unclear. Germline V lookup: CDR1 SQVTM, CDR2 ANQGSEA. The CDR3 sequence is 13 residues long. With 5 bases removed from V and 5 bases from J, the gap between germline ends came to 16 bases. In nucleotides, the CDR3 is TGCAGCGTTTCTGGGATTTCGGCCCACGAGCAGTACTTC. This encodes CSVSGISAHEQYF.

At least ten counts were recorded for this clonotype. The chain carries TRBV12-3 or TRBV12-4 and TRBJ1-1; D is unresolved. The CDR3 runs 12 residues. The V gene lost 5 bases and the J gene lost 5 bases, with 9 bases spanning the gap. The CDR3 DNA reads as TGTGCCAGCAGTCTCCCTGGGACTGAAGCTTTCTTT. This gives the protein CASSLPGTEAFF.

This clonotype was counted at least ten times. The chain carries TRBV29-1 and TRBJ2-5; perhaps D is TRBD1 or TRBD2 (6 bases each). The CDR3 extends over 14 amino acids. CDR1 and CDR2 from the germline V gene are SQVTM and ANQGSEA. Trimming shortened V by 4 bases and J by 5 bases, and 17 bases separated the two germline ends. The DNA for the CDR3 is TGCAGCGTTGTAGAAGGGGGGCTTCGGGAGACCCAGTACTTC. Its protein product is CSVVEGGLRETQYF. Complete variable domain (other parts from reference TRBV29-1 and TRBJ2-5): SAVISQKPSRDICQRGTSLTIQCQVDSQVTMMFWYRQQPGQSLTLIATANQGSEATYESGFVIDKFPISRPNLTFSTLTVSNMSPEDSSIYLCSVVEGGLRETQYFGPGTRLLVL.

This clonotype came up a few times. This sequence joins TRBV5-1 and TRBJ1-4; 9 bases map to TRBD1. There are 16 residues in the CDR3. Looked up from germline, CDR1 is SGHRS and CDR2 is YFSETQ. V trimming: 0 bases; J trimming: 8 bases; junction bases outside the gene matches: 8. CDR3 amino acids: CASSLGQGGAAEKLFF. In DNA form, the CDR3 reads TGCGCCAGCAGCTTGGGACAGGGGGGGGCTGCCGAAAAACTGTTTTTT.

In its sample, this clonotype was seen many times. The rearrangement joins TRBV28 to TRBJ2-7; TRBD1 agrees at 10 bases. V gave up 4 bases and J gave up 4 bases; unmatched junction bases: 4. The germline CDR1 and CDR2 sequences are MDHEN and SYDVKM. The CDR3 consists of 14 residues. The CDR3 sequence: CASSSGTGVYEQYF. As DNA, the CDR3 is TGTGCCAGCAGTTCCGGGACAGGGGTGTACGAGCAGTACTTC.

This clonotype was observed at least ten times. This rearrangement joins TRBV2 to TRBJ1-6, with D uncertain. V gave up 3 bases and J gave up 7 bases, with 13 bases separating them. There are 15 residues in the CDR3. From germline, CDR1 is SNHLY and CDR2 FYNNEI. The CDR3 reads CASSEWQDPNSPLHF. The CDR3 region has the DNA TGTGCCAGCAGTGAGTGGCAGGACCCGAATTCACCCCTCCACTTT.

The J gene is TRBJ2-1, the V gene TRBV6-1; TRBD2 matches 9 bases. J gave up 8 bases and V 6 bases, and 14 bases lay outside the gene matches. Germline lookup yields CDR1 MNHNS and CDR2 SASEGT. This CDR3 has 16 residues. CDR3 protein: CASSLTGAGGFDEQFF. CDR3 DNA sequence: TGTGCCAGCAGCCTGACCGGAGCGGGAGGTTTCGATGAGCAGTTCTTC.

This clonotype has just a few counts. CDR3: CASSPPNHRGGTGELFF. The CDR3 region has the DNA TGTGCCAGCTCACCACCGAATCACAGGGGTGGGACCGGGGAGCTGTTTTTT. The rearrangement links TRBV18 to TRBJ2-2; TRBD1 matches at 7 bases. CDR1 is KGHSH, CDR2 LQKENI, per germline. The V gene end was trimmed by 0 bases and the J gene end by 5 bases; junction bases not matched to a gene: 9. The CDR3 has 17 residues.

In this sample, this clonotype turned up many times. The CDR3: CASSLVAGGTSYEQYF. The DNA of the CDR3 is TGTGCCAGCAGCTTAGTGGCGGGCGGGACCTCCTACGAGCAGTACTTC. The V and J genes are TRBV7-2 and TRBJ2-7, with D possibly matching TRBD2 (6 bases). Germline V gene data show CDR1 as SGHTA and CDR2 as FQGNSA. The V gene lost 1 base and the J gene lost 0 bases, with 13 bases spanning the gap. This CDR3 contains 16 residues.

This clonotype was counted at least ten times. The V and J genes are TRBV2 and TRBJ1-2; D possibly corresponds to TRBD1 (6 bases). The CDR3 extends over 14 amino acids. Looked up from germline, CDR1 is SNHLY and CDR2 is FYNNEI. V lost 3 bases to trimming and J lost 2 bases, with 10 bases between them. The CDR3, as DNA: TGTGCCAGCAGTGACCTAGGGGGGAACTATGGCTACACCTTC. It is translated as CASSDLGGNYGYTF.